The clone carrying this TCR beta chain was seen a few times. The antigen remains unidentified. The CDR3 loop spans 14 amino acids. CDR1 is SQVTM and CDR2 is ANQGSEA in the germline V gene. The V end was cut by 2 bases, the J end by 8 bases, with 18 bases between. Patients showing uncontrolled infection, other autoimmune disease, pregnancy or lactation were ineligible. The record originates from a study of T cells in Graves' hyperthyroidism and ophthalmopathy. Study-level findings and limits: Most thyroid clonotypes expanded above 0.001 appeared in blood too. Before onset, by a median of approximately 5.9 months, the model predicted ophthalmopathy. Ophthalmopathy and stable hyperthyroidism were separated by a 13 V-J model.

RNA transcripts yielded amplified TCR beta CDR3 regions. HTBI primers drove first-round RT-PCR of the TCR CDR3. Each CDR3 protein gets one entry after TCRdb re-called the multiplex PCR reads with MiXCR. The data contain hundreds of thousands of distinct CDR3 sequences, 40% to 55% of them singletons. The receptor was derived from an adult man with Graves' disease, either hyperthyroidism or ophthalmopathy (not recorded which). V gene TRBV29-1 combines with J gene TRBJ1-2; a weak D match, TRBD1 (6 bases). Sequenced material: peripheral blood or thyroid tissue (not recorded which). CDR3 sequence (DNA): TGCAGCGTTGAATCTCAAGGAGGGGGTCGGGGCTACACCTTC. Translating gives CSVESQGGGRGYTF. Full variable domain (remainder filled in from reference TRBV29-1 and TRBJ1-2): SAVISQKPSRDICQRGTSLTIQCQVDSQVTMMFWYRQQPGQSLTLIATANQGSEATYESGFVIDKFPISRPNLTFSTLTVSNMSPEDSSIYLCSVESQGGGRGYTFGSGTRLTVV.